These 26 T cell receptor beta chains came from one sample sequenced in a study of blood T cell repertoires in COVID-19. Here immunoSEQ multiplex PCR was the method, and the copy in TCRdb shows in-frame clones only, minus some. The repertoire holds around 50,000 clones, 70% to 85% seen once, with under 6.5% in the top ten. Sequences were obtained from PBMCs or T cells enriched from blood (not recorded which). The source of these receptors is a woman aged 45-65 years with acute COVID-19.

This chain joins TRBV6-5 and TRBJ1-1; maybe TRBD1 (5 bases). The CDR3 extends over 14 amino acids. V lost 2 bases, J lost 3 bases, and 10 bases lay in between. Germline values: CDR1 MNHEY, CDR2 SVGAGI. The CDR3 is CASSYQGGDTEAFF. DNA for the CDR3: TGTGCCAGCAGTTACCAGGGAGGAGACACTGAAGCTTTCTTT.

The chain is built from TRBV6-5 and TRBJ1-1, with D unclear. This CDR3 is 15 amino acids long. Between the trimmed V and J ends, which lost 2 bases and 1 base, there was a span of 11 bases. Per the germline V gene, CDR1 is MNHEY and CDR2 is SVGAGI. CDR3 amino acids: CASSYNPVTNTEAFF. CDR3 nucleotide sequence: TGTGCCAGCAGTTACAACCCGGTAACGAACACTGAAGCTTTCTTT.

This rearrangement joins TRBV5-4 to TRBJ2-3; a possible D gene is TRBD2 (6 bases). From germline, CDR1 is SGHNT and CDR2 YYREEE (reference sequence). This CDR3 region has 18 residues. Between the trimmed V and J ends, which lost 3 bases and 4 bases, there was a span of 24 bases. CDR3 sequence: CASSSRASWVTGADTQYF. The CDR3 DNA sequence: TGTGCCAGCAGCTCCCGAGCGAGCTGGGTTACGGGGGCAGATACGCAGTATTTT.

The chain couples TRBV11-3 to TRBJ2-1, with 14 bases that match TRBD2. J lost 7 bases, V lost 5 bases, and 4 bases had no gene match. This CDR3 has 15 residues. Germline V gene lookup returns CDR1 SGHNT and CDR2 YENEEA. CDR3 sequence (DNA): TGTGCCAGCAGCGGGGGACTAGCGGGGGAAAATGAGCAGTTCTTC. The encoded protein is CASSGGLAGENEQFF. The variable domain in full, with the rest retrieved from reference TRBV11-3 and TRBJ2-1, is EAGVVQSPRYKIIEKKQPVAFWCNPISGHNTLYWYLQNLGQGPELLIRYENEEAVDDSQLPKDRFSAERLKGVDSTLKIQPAELGDSAVYLCASSGGLAGENEQFFGPGTRLTVL.

The chain uses TRBV12-1 and TRBJ2-5; the D call in the table, TRBD1, was not verified against the DNA. TRBV12-1 is an annotated pseudogene. CDR3 length: 18 residues. CDR3 loop: CASSFSLPGTGKKETQYF. The DNA of the CDR3 is TGTGCCAGCAGCTTTTCCCTACCCGGGACAGGGAAGAAGGAGACCCAGTACTTC.

This clone was counted a few times. V is TRBV11-2 and J is TRBJ2-4; 9 bases match TRBD1. Germline V gene sequence: CDR1 SGHAT, CDR2 FQNNGV. The junction had 10 bases not matched to a gene; V was cut back by 6 bases and J by 7 bases. This CDR3 has 15 amino acids. The CDR3 here is CASSSLRDRENIQYF. The CDR3 DNA follows: TGTGCCAGCAGTTCACTCCGGGACAGGGAGAACATTCAGTACTTC.

This clone occurred a few times. V usage is TRBV29-1 and J usage is TRBJ1-1; D is uncertain. Per the germline V gene, CDR1 is SQVTM and CDR2 is ANQGSEA. V gave up 1 base and J gave up 0 bases, with 6 bases separating them. The CDR3 loop spans 13 amino acids. CDR3: CSVEGRMNTEAFF. The DNA of the CDR3 is TGCAGCGTTGAAGGCAGGATGAACACTGAAGCTTTCTTT.

The chain is built from TRBV30 and TRBJ2-3; 7 bases fit TRBD1. V lost 1 base and J lost 2; bases outside the gene matches: 9. The CDR3 spans 16 residues. CDR1 GTSNPN and CDR2 SVGIG come from the germline V gene (reference sequence). This chain's CDR3 is CAWSDPRGQATDTQYF. The CDR3 DNA sequence: TGTGCCTGGAGTGACCCCCGTGGACAGGCCACAGATACGCAGTATTTT.

The J gene is TRBJ1-2, the V gene TRBV28; possible D gene TRBD1, 5 bases. Germline CDR1 is MDHEN and CDR2 is SYDVKM. The ends were cut back, 3 bases at V and 4 bases at J, with 6 bases in the middle. The CDR3 loop spans 12 amino acids. CDR3 bases: TGTGCCAGCAGTTTCGACAGCTATGGCTACACCTTC. Residues: CASSFDSYGYTF.

The chain uses TRBV19 and TRBJ2-6; D is unclear. Trimming took off 7 bases at V and 4 bases at J, with 20 bases between the two ends. The CDR3 is 17 amino acids. Germline lookup yields CDR1 LNHDA and CDR2 SQIVND (reference sequence). CDR3 nucleotides: TGTGCCAGTACCTCTGGGTACCAGGCGTCGGGGGCCAACGTCCTGACTTTC. Translation gives CASTSGYQASGANVLTF.

The V and J genes are TRBV11-3 and TRBJ1-2; TRBD1 might be the D (5 bases). With 5 bases removed from V and 0 bases from J, the gap between germline ends came to 10 bases. The CDR3 is made up of 14 amino acids. Germline values: CDR1 SGHNT, CDR2 YENEEA. Written as DNA, the CDR3 is TGTGCCAGCAGCCCAGGGCCCGCTAACTATGGCTACACCTTC. It codes for CASSPGPANYGYTF.

The chain has TRBV29-1 and TRBJ1-3; 7 bases match TRBD1. Germline V gene data show CDR1 as SQVTM and CDR2 as ANQGSEA. Germline trimming cut 4 bases from V and 0 bases from J; bases unmatched to any gene: 3. This CDR3 contains 14 residues. CDR3 protein: CSVVGTVSGNTIYF. The CDR3, as DNA: TGCAGCGTTGTCGGGACAGTCTCTGGAAACACCATATATTTT.

The V call is TRBV6-5, the J call TRBJ1-2; the match to TRBD1 covers 8 bases. V dropped 6 bases and J dropped 4; count of bases not matched to a gene: 10. CDR1 is MNHEY and CDR2 is SVGAGI in the germline V gene. This CDR3 region has 15 residues. CDR3 DNA sequence: TGTGCCAGCAGCCTGGCAGGGGGCAGGGGCTATGGCTACACCTTC. The encoded protein is CASSLAGGRGYGYTF.

This clone is medium-sized (0.01 to 0.1%) in the sample. The junction departs from the called germline gene at one end, perhaps through a read error. V is TRBV5-8 and J is TRBJ2-1, with 8 bases identical to TRBD2. CDR3 length: 12 residues. Germline-derived CDR1 and CDR2 are SGHTS and YDEGEE. This chain's CDR3 is CASSRGGPEEFF. The CDR3 nucleotides are TGTGCCAGCAGCCGGGGGGGGCCTGAGGAGTTCTTC. Full variable domain (remainder filled in from reference TRBV5-8 and TRBJ2-1): EAGVTQSPTHLIKTRGQQATLRCSPISGHTSVYWYQQALGLGLQFLLWYDEGEERNRGNFPPRFSGRQFPNYSSELNVNALELEDSALYLCASSRGGPEEFFGPGTRLTVL.

In its sample, this clone was seen once. This rearrangement joins TRBV21-1 to TRBJ1-2; the table names TRBD1, a call not compared with the DNA. TRBV21-1 is reported as a pseudogene. The CDR3 runs to 17 residues. DNA for the CDR3: TGTGCCAGCCGAGAACCCAGAGAGGGCAGGGGGAACTATGGCTACACCTTC. It encodes CASREPREGRGNYGYTF.

This clone was found once. J is TRBJ1-2 and V is TRBV30; 7 nucleotides line up with TRBD1. The CDR3 loop spans 15 amino acids. CDR1 is GTSNPN and CDR2 is SVGIG in the germline V gene (reference sequence). The junction had 9 bases not matched to a gene; V was cut back by 3 bases and J by 2 bases. This CDR3 is CAWRLQGPTNYGYTF. DNA of the CDR3: TGTGCCTGGAGGTTACAGGGGCCGACAAACTATGGCTACACCTTC.

The chain has TRBV10-2 and TRBJ2-4; 9 bases agree with TRBD2. Germline-derived CDR1 and CDR2 are WSHSY and SAAADI. V gave up 4 bases and J gave up 9 bases; unmatched junction bases: 4. There are 13 residues in the CDR3. CDR3 sequence: CASSVGGGVIQYF. The CDR3 region has the DNA TGCGCCAGCAGTGTAGGCGGGGGGGTCATTCAGTACTTC.

V is TRBV5-1 and J is TRBJ1-2; 9 nucleotides match TRBD1. Germline V CDR1 and CDR2: SGHRS, YFSETQ. The length of the CDR3 is 14 residues. After removal of 4 bases from V and 6 bases from J, the junction contained 7 bases not matched to a gene. The CDR3 nucleotides are TGCGCCAGCAGCCGGGCTGACAGGGGGGATGGCTACACCTTC. This gives the protein CASSRADRGDGYTF.

The sample holds a few counts of this clone. The chain employs TRBV19 and TRBJ1-2; 8 bases fit TRBD1. CDR1 and CDR2 (germline): LNHDA, SQIVND (reference sequence). The V and J ends lost 9 bases and 4 bases, in that order; junction bases with no gene match: 10. The CDR3 loop spans 14 amino acids. The CDR3 sequence is CASYRRGTGYGYTF. CDR3 nucleotide sequence: TGTGCCAGCTACCGGCGGGGGACAGGCTATGGCTACACCTTC. Based on the CDR3 plus reference TRBV19 and TRBJ1-2, the full variable domain is DGGITQSPKYLFRKEGQNVTLSCEQNLNHDAMYWYRQDPGQGLRLIYYSQIVNDFQKGDIAEGYSVSREKKESFPLTVTSAQKNPTAFYLCASYRRGTGYGYTFGSGTRLTVV.

The gene calls are TRBV2 and TRBJ1-4, with 8 nucleotides matching TRBD1. Germline trimming cut 7 bases from V and 7 bases from J; bases unmatched to any gene: 11. The CDR3 consists of 15 residues. Germline V lookup: CDR1 SNHLY, CDR2 FYNNEI. The chain's CDR3 is CASTGQAVSGEKLFF. In nucleotides, the CDR3 is TGTGCCAGCACGGGACAGGCAGTTAGTGGTGAAAAACTGTTTTTT.

CDR3 in amino acids: CASSADRARDYSNQPQHF. The CDR3 coding sequence is TGCGCCAGCAGCGCAGACAGGGCGAGGGATTATAGCAATCAGCCCCAGCATTTT. The chain joins TRBV5-1 to TRBJ1-5; 7 bases are a match to TRBD1. CDR1 SGHRS and CDR2 YFSETQ come from the germline V gene. This CDR3 contains 18 residues. The trim removed 4 bases at V and 0 bases at J, leaving 13 bases unmatched.

J is TRBJ2-2 and V is TRBV5-1, with 7 bases fitting TRBD1. The CDR3 contains 15 residues. Germline CDR1 reads SGHRS; CDR2 reads YFSETQ. The V segment lost 2 bases and the J segment 4 bases; nucleotides outside the gene matches: 5. CDR3 nucleotide sequence: TGCGCCAGCAGCTTCGACAGGGCGGGCACCGGGGAGCTGTTTTTT. Translating it yields CASSFDRAGTGELFF. Variable domain in full (rest from reference TRBV5-1 and TRBJ2-2): KAGVTQTPRYLIKTRGQQVTLSCSPISGHRSVSWYQQTPGQGLQFLFEYFSETQRNKGNFPGRFSGRQFSNSRSEMNVSTLELGDSALYLCASSFDRAGTGELFFGEGSRLTVL.

The chain employs TRBV7-8 and TRBJ2-1, with 11 bases lining up with TRBD2. Trimming at V came to 5 bases and at J to 4 bases, leaving 10 bases not matched to a gene. This CDR3 comprises 17 residues. From germline, CDR1 is SGHVS and CDR2 FQNEAQ. CDR3 DNA sequence: TGTGCCAGCAGCCCAGGAGGGGGGACTAGCGGTTACAATGAGCAGTTCTTC. This sequence encodes CASSPGGGTSGYNEQFF.

The rearrangement joins TRBV19 to TRBJ2-3, with D possibly being TRBD2 (6 bases). CDR1 is LNHDA and CDR2 is SQIVND in the germline V gene (reference sequence). With 6 bases removed from V and 2 bases from J, the gap between germline ends came to 12 bases. This CDR3 is built from 14 residues. This CDR3 is CASSVLATTDTQYF. The CDR3 DNA is TGTGCCAGTAGCGTACTAGCAACCACAGATACGCAGTATTTT.

The chain combines TRBV2 with TRBJ1-2; weak D call: TRBD1 (5 bases). The CDR3 extends over 14 amino acids. Germline CDR1 is SNHLY and CDR2 is FYNNEI. V was pared by 3 bases and J by 2 bases, with 10 bases between. This CDR3 reads CASSERRDNYGYTF. The CDR3 region has the DNA TGTGCCAGCAGTGAGAGGCGGGACAACTATGGCTACACCTTC.

The genes are TRBV19 and TRBJ2-5, with D possibly TRBD2 on 5 matching bases. Germline lookup yields CDR1 LNHDA and CDR2 SQIVND (reference sequence). This CDR3 region has 14 residues. V was pared by 5 bases and J by 2 bases, with 12 bases between. CDR3 sequence (DNA): TGTGCCAGTAGTCCTCGGACTCCTCAAGAGACCCAGTACTTC. Its protein is CASSPRTPQETQYF.